These 29 T cell receptor beta chains share one sample of origin, sequenced in a study of blood T cell repertoires in COVID-19. The repertoire was sequenced with immunoSEQ multiplex PCR; TCRdb's copy has only in-frame clones and lacks some. Of tens of thousands of clones in the sample, 70% to 90% were seen once. The sample consisted of peripheral blood. These receptors came from a human donor in a cohort sampled during active COVID-19.

The chain combines TRBV10-3 with TRBJ2-1; D is ambiguous. V was cut by 0 bases and J by 0 bases, with 6 bases left in between. This CDR3 comprises 15 residues. CDR1 is ENHRY, CDR2 SYGVKD, per germline. The CDR3 DNA reads as TGTGCCATCAGTGAGTCATCCGTCTCCTACAATGAGCAGTTCTTC. This codes for CAISESSVSYNEQFF.

This clone was observed a single time. V gene TRBV28 combines with J gene TRBJ2-3; 13 bases match TRBD2. Germline V gives CDR1 MDHEN, CDR2 SYDVKM. The CDR3 has 17 residues. The junction had 11 bases not matched to a gene; V was cut back by 6 bases and J by 5 bases. The CDR3 sequence is CASRPPPLAGGVDTQYF. Here the CDR3 DNA reads TGTGCCAGCAGGCCCCCCCCACTAGCGGGAGGGGTAGATACGCAGTATTTT.

The chain couples TRBV5-4 to TRBJ2-3, with D possibly matching TRBD2 (6 bases). Trimming removed 5 bases at V and 6 bases at J, with 10 bases between. Germline V gene data show CDR1 as SGHNT and CDR2 as YYREEE (reference sequence). The CDR3 length is 12 residues. The CDR3 reads CASSYTSDTQYF. DNA for the CDR3: TGTGCCAGCAGTTACACTAGCGATACGCAGTATTTT.

This chain joins TRBV28 and TRBJ2-2; D unclear. Germline V lookup: CDR1 MDHEN, CDR2 SYDVKM. V was shortened by 2 bases and J by 2 bases, with 3 bases between the two germline ends. This CDR3 contains 13 residues. CDR3 nucleotides: TGTGCCAGCAGTTTACTTAACACCGGGGAGCTGTTTTTT. Protein product: CASSLLNTGELFF.

The V and J genes are TRBV28 and TRBJ2-3; D unclear. The CDR3 spans 14 residues. The V and J ends lost 1 base and 2 bases respectively, with 7 bases between them. Germline V lookup: CDR1 MDHEN, CDR2 SYDVKM. This CDR3 is CASSLLHNTDTQYF. CDR3 DNA: TGTGCCAGCAGTTTATTGCACAACACAGATACGCAGTATTTT.

V usage is TRBV4-1 and J usage is TRBJ1-5; 10 nucleotides agree with TRBD1. Per the germline V gene, CDR1 is MGHRA and CDR2 is YSYEKL. Unmatched junction bases numbered 4, after V lost 4 bases and J lost 4 bases. The CDR3 sequence is 15 residues long. The CDR3 DNA is TGCGCCAGCAGCCCATGGGACAGGGGAAATCAGCCCCAGCATTTT. It specifies CASSPWDRGNQPQHF.

CDR3 coding DNA: TGTGCCAGCTCACCCTACGGCGACACCTCCTACGAGCAGTACTTC. Its translation: CASSPYGDTSYEQYF. The genes are TRBV18 and TRBJ2-7; D is undetermined. CDR1 is KGHSH and CDR2 is LQKENI in the germline V gene. V was trimmed by 3 bases and J by 0 bases, leaving 12 bases between them. CDR3 length: 15 amino acids.

As regards this clone: This sample includes further DNA sequences coding for the same CDR3. CDR3 amino acids: CASSLQGSTEAFF. The CDR3 DNA follows: TGTGCCAGTAGCCTTCAGGGGAGCACTGAAGCTTTCTTT. The V call is TRBV19, the J call TRBJ1-1, with a weak D call TRBD1 (6 bases). Trimming pared 6 bases from V and 4 bases from J, leaving 12 bases between. CDR3 length: 13 amino acids. From germline, CDR1 is LNHDA and CDR2 SQIVND (reference sequence).

The rearrangement links TRBV30 to TRBJ2-7; 8 bases map to TRBD1. The junction had 7 bases not matched to a gene; V was cut back by 7 bases and J by 2 bases. This CDR3 contains 13 residues. Germline-derived CDR1 and CDR2 are GTSNPN and SVGIG (reference sequence). As DNA, the CDR3 is TGTGCCTATACCGGGACAGGTCCCTACGAGCAGTACTTC. Translating it yields CAYTGTGPYEQYF.

The chain recombines TRBV5-5 with TRBJ1-5, with 7 bases fitting TRBD1. The CDR3 length is 16 residues. V dropped 0 bases and J dropped 1; count of bases not matched to a gene: 4. Germline lookup yields CDR1 SGHKS and CDR2 YYEKEE (reference sequence). The CDR3 sequence: CASSLAAGGSNQPQHF. The DNA of the CDR3 is TGTGCCAGCAGCTTGGCGGCAGGGGGAAGCAATCAGCCCCAGCATTTT.

This clone was recorded a few times. V is TRBV14 and J is TRBJ2-5; no definite D call. CDR3 size: 12 residues. Germline CDR1 is SGHDN and CDR2 is FVKESK. V lost 4 bases to trimming and J lost 5 bases, with 8 bases between them. The CDR3 sequence: CASSLNRETQYF. DNA of the CDR3: TGTGCCAGCAGCCTTAATCGGGAGACCCAGTACTTC.

The chain combines TRBV5-1 with TRBJ1-1, with 8 bases matching TRBD1. Trimming cost V 3 bases and J 3 bases; bases outside gene matches: 7. The CDR3 spans 15 residues. CDR1 SGHRS and CDR2 YFSETQ come from the germline V gene. The CDR3 protein is CASSYGDRWDTEAFF. The CDR3 DNA follows: TGCGCCAGCAGCTACGGGGACAGGTGGGACACTGAAGCTTTCTTT.

The J gene is TRBJ2-3, the V gene TRBV4-3; tentative D call: TRBD1 (6 bases). Between the trimmed V and J ends, which lost 2 bases and 0 bases, there was a span of 9 bases. The CDR3 length is 15 residues. CDR1 is LGHNA and CDR2 is YSLEER in the germline V gene. The CDR3 bases are TGCGCCAGCAGCCAACAGGGGTTGAGCACAGATACGCAGTATTTT. Residues: CASSQQGLSTDTQYF.

Here the CDR3 reads CASSEKTSGSSYEQYF. In nucleotides, the CDR3 is TGTGCCAGCAGTGAAAAGACTAGCGGGTCGTCCTACGAGCAGTACTTC. The rearrangement joins TRBV6-1 to TRBJ2-7; TRBD2 aligns across 10 bases. J lost 1 base, V lost 2 bases, and 5 bases had no gene match. From germline, CDR1 is MNHNS and CDR2 SASEGT. This CDR3 comprises 16 residues.

The genes are TRBV7-2 and TRBJ2-3; tentative D call: TRBD1 (6 bases). Per the germline V gene, CDR1 is SGHTA and CDR2 is FQGNSA. The CDR3 contains 16 residues. V was trimmed by 6 bases and J by 3 bases, leaving 19 bases between them. CDR3 loop: CASRADRPLGTDTQYF. The CDR3 DNA reads as TGTGCCAGCAGAGCAGACAGGCCCTTGGGTACAGATACGCAGTATTTT.

V gene TRBV5-6 combines with J gene TRBJ1-5, with D hard to call. Per the germline V gene, CDR1 is SGHDT and CDR2 is YYEEEE. The germline V and J ends were trimmed by 1 base and 4 bases, with 12 bases remaining between them. This CDR3 is 15 amino acids long. As DNA, the CDR3 is TGTGCCAGCAGCTTGTTAGCAGCTTCAAATCAGCCCCAGCATTTT. Translation gives CASSLLAASNQPQHF.

The chain uses TRBV23-1 and TRBJ1-6; D perhaps matches TRBD1 (5 bases). TRBV23-1 is classed as an ORF, of uncertain function. The V end lost 10 bases, the J end lost 4 bases, and 11 bases lay between the germline ends. The CDR3 totals 13 residues. The CDR3 nucleotides read TGCGCCACCCAGACAGAATATAATTCACCCCTCCACTTT. Translation gives CATQTEYNSPLHF.

V gene TRBV30 combines with J gene TRBJ1-5; 10 nucleotides align to TRBD1. Germline V lookup: CDR1 GTSNPN, CDR2 SVGIG (reference sequence). The CDR3 is made up of 17 amino acids. J lost 0 bases, V lost 1 base, and 6 bases had no gene match. CDR3 nucleotide sequence: TGTGCCTGGAGTGGAAAGACAGGGGGCGTTAGCAATCAGCCCCAGCATTTT. This encodes CAWSGKTGGVSNQPQHF.

The chain links TRBV28 to TRBJ2-7; TRBD1 matches 10 bases. The CDR3 contains 13 residues. Germline CDR1 reads MDHEN; CDR2 reads SYDVKM. V trimming: 8 bases; J trimming: 4 bases; junction bases outside the gene matches: 5. For the CDR3, the DNA is TGTGCCAGCTCCGGGACAGGGGTATACGAGCAGTACTTC. Translating it yields CASSGTGVYEQYF.

This clone was detected only once. This rearrangement joins TRBV5-1 to TRBJ2-1, with 9 bases fitting TRBD2. V trimming: 0 bases; J trimming: 3 bases; junction bases outside the gene matches: 4. This CDR3 contains 16 residues. The V gene's germline CDR1 is SGHRS and CDR2 YFSETQ. The CDR3 coding sequence is TGCGCCAGCAGCTTGGTGACTAGCGGTCACTACAATGAGCAGTTCTTC. This codes for CASSLVTSGHYNEQFF.

The chain links TRBV3-1 (or the pseudogene TRBV3-2) to TRBJ2-5; no definite D call. The CDR3 has 12 residues. Between the trimmed V and J ends, which lost 4 bases and 1 base, there was a span of 4 bases. Per the germline V gene, CDR1 is LGHDT and CDR2 is YNNKEL (reference sequence). CDR3 sequence (DNA): TGTGCCAGCAGCCCAGGCCAAGAGACCCAGTACTTC. Residues: CASSPGQETQYF.

This clone was picked up a small number of times. The chain combines TRBV7-9 with TRBJ2-1, with a tentative D call TRBD2 (5 bases). CDR3 size: 14 residues. Germline V CDR1 and CDR2: SEHNR, FQNEAQ (reference sequence). V lost 6 bases to trimming and J lost 10 bases, with 19 bases between them. CDR3 amino acids: CASSTLVEGEEQFF. DNA for the CDR3: TGTGCCAGCAGTACACTCGTTGAGGGAGAAGAGCAGTTCTTC.

This chain connects TRBV19 to TRBJ2-7; 7 bases agree with TRBD2. J lost 6 bases, V lost 6 bases, and 17 bases had no gene match. CDR1 LNHDA and CDR2 SQIVND come from the germline V gene (reference sequence). There are 16 residues in the CDR3. The CDR3 bases are TGTGCCAGTAGCACTACCCCCTTCGCGGGAGTCTCCGAGCAGTACTTC. Translated, it gives CASSTTPFAGVSEQYF.

V usage is TRBV28 and J usage is TRBJ1-2; 9 bases match TRBD1. The CDR3 is 17 amino acids. With V trimmed by 7 bases and J by 3 bases, 15 bases remained unmatched. The germline V gene has CDR1 MDHEN and CDR2 SYDVKM. The DNA of the CDR3 is TGTGCCAGCAATTCCGGGACAGGGTGGTTTTCTGACTATGGCTACACCTTC. Amino acid sequence: CASNSGTGWFSDYGYTF.

The chain employs TRBV21-1 and TRBJ2-7; TRBD1 was called by the table and not checked on the DNA. TRBV21-1 is listed as a pseudogene. This CDR3 contains 16 residues. CDR3 in DNA: TGTGCCAGCAGCCCCCACGACAGGGGGTCGCGCTACGAGCAGTACTTC. It yields the protein CASSPHDRGSRYEQYF.

The genes are TRBV6-6 and TRBJ2-5; a weak D match, TRBD1 (8 bases). The CDR3 is made up of 15 amino acids. Germline assignment: CDR1 MNHNY and CDR2 SVGAGI (reference sequence). With 6 bases removed from V and 4 bases from J, the gap between germline ends came to 18 bases. The CDR3 bases are TGTGCCAGCAGAAACACAGGGGGGGGTCCAGAGACCCAGTACTTC. Its protein is CASRNTGGGPETQYF.

The V call is TRBV15, the J call TRBJ1-1; D gene ambiguous. Trimming left V 0 bases short and J 7 bases short, with 12 bases between. Per the germline V gene, CDR1 is LNHNV and CDR2 is YYDKDF (reference sequence). The CDR3 extends over 14 amino acids. CDR3 amino acids: CATSRDKAADEAFF. The CDR3 DNA sequence: TGTGCCACCAGCAGAGATAAGGCGGCAGATGAAGCTTTCTTT.

This clone occurred a few times. The chain uses TRBV27 and TRBJ2-2; the D gene is possibly TRBD2 (6 bases). The CDR3 is 15 amino acids. CDR1 MNHEY and CDR2 SMNVEV come from the germline V gene (reference sequence). Trimming removed 3 bases at V and 6 bases at J, with 14 bases between. CDR3 in DNA: TGTGCCAGCAGTTTGCTAGCGTCCGCCGCCGGGGAGCTGTTTTTT. Amino acids: CASSLLASAAGELFF.

This chain uses TRBV24-1 with TRBJ2-1, with D possibly TRBD1 on 7 matching bases. Germline V gene lookup returns CDR1 KGHDR and CDR2 SFDVKD. This CDR3 is 15 amino acids long. V shed 3 bases and J shed 4 bases, with 12 bases lying between them. The CDR3, as DNA: TGTGCCACCAGTGATGGGAGGACAGGATACAATGAGCAGTTCTTC. The encoded protein is CATSDGRTGYNEQFF.